Below are 3 T cell receptor beta chains sequenced from a single sample in a study of cytomegalovirus exposure and HLA in healthy donors. The PCR had 60 Vbeta and 13 Jbeta primers. Generated by immunoSEQ multiplex PCR, the TCRdb table keeps only in-frame clones and is missing some. Counted here are a few hundred thousand clones, 80% to 90% occurring once; the ten biggest clones make up 2.9%. The sequencing input was PBMCs. Every receptor here comes from a young man in good health and CMV-seronegative.

V usage is TRBV5-1 and J usage is TRBJ1-2; TRBD1 is a possible D gene (5 bases). Trimming cost V 6 bases and J 2 bases, with 11 bases left between them. From germline, CDR1 is SGHRS and CDR2 YFSETQ. The CDR3 runs to 13 residues. CDR3 nucleotide sequence: TGCGCCAGCAATTCAGGGTCGAACTATGGCTACACCTTC. It encodes CASNSGSNYGYTF.

The chain uses TRBV6-5 and TRBJ1-1; 8 bases align to TRBD1. There are 15 residues in the CDR3. Germline V gives CDR1 MNHEY, CDR2 SVGAGI. V was clipped by 6 bases and J by 0 bases; unmatched bases: 6. The CDR3 nucleotides are TGTGCCAGCAGCGCAGGGGGCCTCATGAACACTGAAGCTTTCTTT. Its protein is CASSAGGLMNTEAFF.

The chain joins TRBV2 to TRBJ2-5, with D maybe TRBD1 (5 bases). This CDR3 contains 14 residues. V was cut by 3 bases and J by 1 base, with 9 bases left in between. Per the germline V gene, CDR1 is SNHLY and CDR2 is FYNNEI. The CDR3 region has the DNA TGTGCCAGCAGTGACCCACAGGCCCAAGAGACCCAGTACTTC. It specifies CASSDPQAQETQYF.